A selection of T cell receptor beta chains follows, all from one sample in a study of T cells of healthy individuals. TCRdb redid the calling of the 5' RACE reads with MiXCR, one entry per CDR3 protein. Among 60,000 to 80,000 distinct CDR3 sequences listed, around 16% were seen once. These receptors were taken from a human donor in good health. CDR3s include the opening cysteine and the closing phenylalanine or tryptophan. Each record gives: D gene, J gene, V gene, clone size, CDR3 DNA, CDR3 protein. The D gene is left open where the match is weak. Clone size is shown for a subset of rows, as once, few, many or a class of expanded clone.

d_gene: NA; j_gene: TRBJ2-1; v_gene: TRBV24-1; abundance: NA; CDR3nt: TGTGCCACCAGTGACCCGACAGACAGATTCAATGAGCAGTTCTTC; CDR3aa: CATSDPTDRFNEQFF
d_gene: NA; j_gene: TRBJ2-4; v_gene: TRBV10-3; abundance: NA; CDR3nt: TGTGCCATCAGTGACTCGCCTGGCGCCAAAAACATTCAGTACTTC; CDR3aa: CAISDSPGAKNIQYF
d_gene: TRBD2; j_gene: TRBJ2-7; v_gene: TRBV9; abundance: few; CDR3nt: TGTGCCAGCAGCGCCAGCGGGGTCGAGCAGTACTTC; CDR3aa: CASSASGVEQYF
d_gene: NA; j_gene: TRBJ1-5; v_gene: TRBV5-5; abundance: many; CDR3nt: TGTGCCAGCAGCTATGGGACCGGTCAGCCCCAGCATTTT; CDR3aa: CASSYGTGQPQHF
d_gene: TRBD1; j_gene: TRBJ1-2; v_gene: TRBV12-3/TRBV12-4; abundance: NA; CDR3nt: TGTGCCAGCAGACGATCGGGACAGGGGTCTGATGGCTACACCTTC; CDR3aa: CASRRSGQGSDGYTF
d_gene: NA; j_gene: TRBJ2-2; v_gene: TRBV20-1; abundance: few; CDR3nt: TGCAGTGCTAGAGATTTGGGGATAGGGGACACCGGGGAGCTGTTTTTT; CDR3aa: CSARDLGIGDTGELFF
d_gene: NA; j_gene: TRBJ1-5; v_gene: TRBV4-1; abundance: NA; CDR3nt: TGCGCCAGCAGCATTCGGGGAACAAATCAGCCCCAGCATTTT; CDR3aa: CASSIRGTNQPQHF
d_gene: NA; j_gene: TRBJ1-3; v_gene: TRBV20-1; abundance: NA; CDR3nt: TGCAGTGCTAACCGCGGTGGTGTAAACACCATATATTTT; CDR3aa: CSANRGGVNTIYF
d_gene: TRBD2; j_gene: TRBJ2-1; v_gene: TRBV6-4; abundance: many; CDR3nt: TGTGCCAGCAGTGACTCAGCGGGGGGCTACAATGAGCAGTTCTTC; CDR3aa: CASSDSAGGYNEQFF
d_gene: TRBD1; j_gene: TRBJ2-7; v_gene: TRBV27; abundance: NA; CDR3nt: TGTGCCAGCACCCCCGGGACAGGGATCTACGAGCAGTACTTC; CDR3aa: CASTPGTGIYEQYF
d_gene: NA; j_gene: TRBJ2-4; v_gene: TRBV7-9; abundance: many; CDR3nt: TGTGCCAGCAGCTGGTCCGATGGCATTCAGTACTTC; CDR3aa: CASSWSDGIQYF
d_gene: NA; j_gene: TRBJ1-1; v_gene: TRBV28; abundance: many; CDR3nt: TGTGCCAGCAGTTTACAGGATCGGACTGAAGCTTTCTTT; CDR3aa: CASSLQDRTEAFF
d_gene: NA; j_gene: TRBJ2-3; v_gene: TRBV6-2/TRBV6-3; abundance: many; CDR3nt: TGTGCCAGCAGTTACAGCCGACAGGCGAATACGCAGTATTTT; CDR3aa: CASSYSRQANTQYF
d_gene: NA; j_gene: TRBJ2-2; v_gene: TRBV2; abundance: many; CDR3nt: TGTGCCAGCTCCATCAGGGGTTTGCCCGGGGAGCTGTTTTTT; CDR3aa: CASSIRGLPGELFF
d_gene: NA; j_gene: TRBJ2-3; v_gene: TRBV7-9; abundance: NA; CDR3nt: TGTGCCAGCAGCTTAAGGGGATCTAGCACAGATACGCAGTATTTT; CDR3aa: CASSLRGSSTDTQYF
d_gene: TRBD1; j_gene: TRBJ2-6; v_gene: TRBV7-9; abundance: few; CDR3nt: TGTGCCAGCAGAGGTTGGACAGGGCACTCTGGGGCCAACGTCCTGACTTTC; CDR3aa: CASRGWTGHSGANVLTF
d_gene: TRBD1; j_gene: TRBJ1-1; v_gene: TRBV18; abundance: NA; CDR3nt: TGTGCCAGCTCACCACCGGGGACAGGGGCCCAAGCTTTCTTT; CDR3aa: CASSPPGTGAQAFF
d_gene: NA; j_gene: TRBJ1-4; v_gene: TRBV20-1; abundance: many; CDR3nt: TGCAGTGCTAGAGTGACCCGGGGTGGTGAAAAACTGTTTTTT; CDR3aa: CSARVTRGGEKLFF
d_gene: NA; j_gene: TRBJ2-7; v_gene: TRBV14; abundance: many; CDR3nt: TGTGCCAGCAGCAAGGCCTTGCGAGACTACGAGCAGTACTTC; CDR3aa: CASSKALRDYEQYF
d_gene: TRBD1; j_gene: TRBJ1-2; v_gene: TRBV29-1; abundance: many; CDR3nt: TGCAGCGTCGAAACTACAGGGGACAGCTATGGCTACACCTTC; CDR3aa: CSVETTGDSYGYTF
d_gene: NA; j_gene: TRBJ2-2; v_gene: TRBV5-4; abundance: NA; CDR3nt: TGTGCCAGCAGCCGCGACCCCGGGACGGTGAACACCGGGGAGCTGTTTTTT; CDR3aa: CASSRDPGTVNTGELFF
d_gene: TRBD1; j_gene: TRBJ2-1; v_gene: TRBV7-2; abundance: NA; CDR3nt: TGTGCCAGCAGCTCGCAGCGACAGGGGCAGTTCTTC; CDR3aa: CASSSQRQGQFF
d_gene: TRBD1; j_gene: TRBJ1-5; v_gene: TRBV28; abundance: NA; CDR3nt: TGTGCCAGCATATCACAGGGGAGGAATCAGCCCCAGCATTTT; CDR3aa: CASISQGRNQPQHF
d_gene: TRBD1; j_gene: TRBJ1-2; v_gene: TRBV6-5; abundance: NA; CDR3nt: TGTGCCAGTAAGGGACAGGGGTCCTATGGCTACACCTTC; CDR3aa: CASKGQGSYGYTF
d_gene: NA; j_gene: TRBJ2-7; v_gene: TRBV6-5; abundance: few; CDR3nt: TGTGCCAGCAGCTACGGGGACGGCTCCTACGAGCAGTACTTC; CDR3aa: CASSYGDGSYEQYF
d_gene: NA; j_gene: TRBJ2-1; v_gene: TRBV4-1; abundance: NA; CDR3nt: TGCGCCAGCAGCCAACCACTAGAGCGGAGCTACAATGAGCAGTTCTTC; CDR3aa: CASSQPLERSYNEQFF
d_gene: NA; j_gene: TRBJ2-7; v_gene: TRBV7-6; abundance: NA; CDR3nt: TGTGCCAGCAGCTTATACCGGGACGGCTCCTACGAGCAGTACTTC; CDR3aa: CASSLYRDGSYEQYF
d_gene: NA; j_gene: TRBJ1-2; v_gene: TRBV5-6; abundance: many; CDR3nt: TGTGCCAGCAGCTTGGGGTATGGCTACACCTTC; CDR3aa: CASSLGYGYTF
d_gene: TRBD1; j_gene: TRBJ2-1; v_gene: TRBV24-1; abundance: many; CDR3nt: TGTGCCACCAGTGATTTTGGGGTAGGACAGGGGGTCAATGAGCAGTTCTTC; CDR3aa: CATSDFGVGQGVNEQFF
d_gene: TRBD2; j_gene: TRBJ2-7; v_gene: TRBV5-5; abundance: many; CDR3nt: TGTGCCAGCAGCTTGGGCCGACTAGCGGTCAAGCCCCGCTCCTACGAGCAGTACTTC; CDR3aa: CASSLGRLAVKPRSYEQYF
d_gene: NA; j_gene: TRBJ2-3; v_gene: TRBV28; abundance: many; CDR3nt: TGTGCCAGCAGTCAGGGATTTGCAGATACGCAGTATTTT; CDR3aa: CASSQGFADTQYF
d_gene: NA; j_gene: TRBJ2-7; v_gene: TRBV12-3/TRBV12-4; abundance: many; CDR3nt: TGTGCCAGCAGTTCCGACTACGAGCAGTACTTC; CDR3aa: CASSSDYEQYF
d_gene: NA; j_gene: TRBJ2-2; v_gene: TRBV7-2; abundance: many; CDR3nt: TGTGCCAGCAGCTTAGATAAGGAGGGCGGGTCCAGGTCCGGGGAGCTGTTTTTT; CDR3aa: CASSLDKEGGSRSGELFF
d_gene: NA; j_gene: TRBJ1-1; v_gene: TRBV27; abundance: NA; CDR3nt: TGTGCCAGCAGTCGCTTTGGGGGGAGGGGGAACACTGAAGCTTTCTTT; CDR3aa: CASSRFGGRGNTEAFF
d_gene: TRBD2; j_gene: TRBJ2-5; v_gene: TRBV20-1; abundance: NA; CDR3nt: TGCAGTGCTTCGGGGATTCGGGGGGGCGAAGAGACCCAGTACTTC; CDR3aa: CSASGIRGGEETQYF
d_gene: TRBD2; j_gene: TRBJ2-2; v_gene: TRBV7-2; abundance: NA; CDR3nt: TGTGCCAGCAGCCCCAGCGGGAGGGGGAACACCGGGGAGCTGTTTTTT; CDR3aa: CASSPSGRGNTGELFF
d_gene: NA; j_gene: TRBJ2-1; v_gene: TRBV29-1; abundance: few; CDR3nt: TGCAGCGTTGAACTGGGACGGAGCTCCTACAATGAGCAGTTCTTC; CDR3aa: CSVELGRSSYNEQFF
d_gene: TRBD2; j_gene: TRBJ2-7; v_gene: TRBV7-3; abundance: NA; CDR3nt: TGTGCCAGCAGCGCCGGGACTAGCGGGTTTTGGGAGCAGTACTTC; CDR3aa: CASSAGTSGFWEQYF
d_gene: NA; j_gene: TRBJ1-1; v_gene: TRBV3-1; abundance: many; CDR3nt: TGTGCCAGCAGCCAGATTGTAGACACTGAAGCTTTCTTT; CDR3aa: CASSQIVDTEAFF
d_gene: NA; j_gene: TRBJ1-5; v_gene: TRBV5-1; abundance: few; CDR3nt: TGCGCCAGCAGCCCCGAGGTAGAGAATCAGCCCCAGCATTTT; CDR3aa: CASSPEVENQPQHF
d_gene: TRBD2; j_gene: TRBJ2-7; v_gene: TRBV4-1; abundance: many; CDR3nt: TGCGCCAGCAGCCAAGAGAAGTCAATACTAGCGGGGGGGATAAGCTCCTACGAGCAGTACTTC; CDR3aa: CASSQEKSILAGGISSYEQYF
d_gene: NA; j_gene: TRBJ2-7; v_gene: TRBV18; abundance: many; CDR3nt: TGTGCCAGCTCACCACCGCGACCCCGGAACGAGCAGTACTTC; CDR3aa: CASSPPRPRNEQYF
d_gene: NA; j_gene: TRBJ1-1; v_gene: TRBV7-2; abundance: NA; CDR3nt: TGTGCCAGCAGCTTAGACCGGGTGCTAACGAACACTGAAGCTTTCTTT; CDR3aa: CASSLDRVLTNTEAFF
d_gene: TRBD2; j_gene: TRBJ2-3; v_gene: TRBV28; abundance: NA; CDR3nt: TGTGCCAGCAGTACGTTAGCGGGGGGGCACACAGATACGCAGTATTTT; CDR3aa: CASSTLAGGHTDTQYF
d_gene: TRBD2; j_gene: TRBJ2-3; v_gene: TRBV6-2/TRBV6-3; abundance: few; CDR3nt: TGTGCCAGCAGTTACTCGAGACGGGAGGGCCTCCGTACGCAGTATTTT; CDR3aa: CASSYSRREGLRTQYF
d_gene: TRBD2; j_gene: TRBJ2-2; v_gene: TRBV5-1; abundance: few; CDR3nt: TGCGCCAGCAGCTTCAAGCGGGGGGCGAGAAACACCGGGGAGCTGTTTTTT; CDR3aa: CASSFKRGARNTGELFF
d_gene: NA; j_gene: TRBJ2-6; v_gene: TRBV6-6; abundance: once; CDR3nt: TGTGCCAGCAGTCGCACCTCGCGGGCCAACGTCCTGACTTTC; CDR3aa: CASSRTSRANVLTF
d_gene: NA; j_gene: TRBJ1-2; v_gene: TRBV5-1; abundance: NA; CDR3nt: TGCGCCAGCAGAAGGGAAAACTATGGCTACACCTTC; CDR3aa: CASRRENYGYTF
d_gene: NA; j_gene: TRBJ2-1; v_gene: TRBV12-3/TRBV12-4; abundance: NA; CDR3nt: TGTGCCAGCAGTTTCCCCCATGGGGGGGCGGCCTCTAACAATGAGCAGTTCTTC; CDR3aa: CASSFPHGGAASNNEQFF
d_gene: NA; j_gene: TRBJ1-1; v_gene: TRBV2; abundance: NA; CDR3nt: TGTGCCAGCAGTGAAAACATCCTCGCAACTGAAGCTTTCTTT; CDR3aa: CASSENILATEAFF
d_gene: TRBD1; j_gene: TRBJ2-5; v_gene: TRBV10-2; abundance: many; CDR3nt: TGCGCCAGTTCTGAACGACAGGGGGCCGGGGGAGAGACCCAGTACTTC; CDR3aa: CASSERQGAGGETQYF
d_gene: NA; j_gene: TRBJ2-6; v_gene: TRBV29-1; abundance: many; CDR3nt: TGCAGCGTCCCGAAGTCAGGGGTGTCCTCCTCTGGGGCCAACGTCCTGACTTTC; CDR3aa: CSVPKSGVSSSGANVLTF
d_gene: TRBD2; j_gene: TRBJ2-5; v_gene: TRBV20-1; abundance: many; CDR3nt: TGCAGTGCTAGTCCTAGCGGGTGGACGGAGACCCAGTACTTC; CDR3aa: CSASPSGWTETQYF